This note documents a single TCR beta chain sequence. The antigen remains unidentified. Assay: immunoSEQ multiplex PCR; the TCRdb copy retains only in-frame clones and omits some. The profile covers approximately 180,000 clones, with roughly 86% appearing a single time and more than 1.2% taken by the ten largest. This sample was taken from a study of cytomegalovirus exposure and HLA in healthy donors. Study observations and caveats: Within the 100 to 150 validation repertoires, first-cohort TCR clusters tended to co-occur, according to a later analysis.

V shed 5 bases and J 5 bases; nucleotides not matched to a gene: 12. The CDR3 covers 17 residues. CDR1 and CDR2 from the germline V gene are SEHNR and FQNEAQ (reference sequence). This sequence joins TRBV7-9 and TRBJ1-1; 12 positions match TRBD1. Sequenced sample: PBMCs. The origin of this receptor is a woman younger than 35 in good health and CMV-seronegative. The CDR3 bases are TGTGCCAGCAGCCACCATCGGGACAGGGGGCGAAGAACTGAAGCTTTCTTT. Amino acids: CASSHHRDRGRRTEAFF.